Listed below are T cell receptor beta chains from one sample, sequenced in a study of technical replicates of blood from a handful of donors. The assay was immunoSEQ multiplex PCR, and TCRdb's table has in-frame clones only and misses some. Of 65,000 to 85,000 clones in the sample, approximately 93% were seen once. The sample taken for sequencing was T cells isolated from PBMCs. These receptors were collected from a human donor in good health. Both conserved end residues are part of each CDR3. The D gene is left open where the match is weak. Rows give clone size only sometimes, using once, few, many, or a class for an expanded clone.

CDR3	DNA	V	J	D	size
CASSGSGSNEQFF	TGTGCCAGCAGTGGTAGCGGAAGCAATGAGCAGTTCTTC	TRBV2	TRBJ2-1	.	few
CASSRTSGGAYEQYF	TGTGCCAGTAGTCGGACTAGCGGGGGGGCCTACGAGCAGTACTTC	TRBV19	TRBJ2-7	TRBD2	.
CASSQELGTRRGETQYF	TGCGCCAGCAGCCAAGAACTTGGGACGAGGAGGGGAGAGACCCAGTACTTC	TRBV4-1	TRBJ2-5	.	.
CSVCTGPSGNTIYF	TGCAGCGTTTGTACAGGGCCTTCTGGAAACACCATATATTTT	TRBV29-1	TRBJ1-3	.	.
CSVMGTGNEKLFF	TGCAGCGTTATGGGGACAGGGAATGAAAAACTGTTTTTT	TRBV29-1	TRBJ1-4	TRBD1	.
CASNPGLAGGFNEQFF	TGCGCCAGTAATCCGGGACTAGCGGGAGGTTTCAATGAGCAGTTCTTC	TRBV4-1	TRBJ2-1	TRBD2	.
CASSPSGTSHYEQYF	TGTGCCAGCAGCCCCTCCGGGACTAGCCACTACGAGCAGTACTTC	TRBV9	TRBJ2-7	TRBD2	.
CASSFTGTINEQFF	TGTGCCAGCAGCTTCACCGGGACTATTAATGAGCAGTTCTTC	TRBV7-2	TRBJ2-1	TRBD2	once
CASSEVSGGGETQYF	TGTGCCAGCAGCGAAGTCTCAGGGGGCGGAGAGACCCAGTACTTC	TRBV7-2	TRBJ2-5	TRBD1	.
CASSLEPPGLAGINEQFF	TGCGCCAGCAGCTTGGAGCCTCCGGGACTAGCGGGAATAAATGAGCAGTTCTTC	TRBV5-1	TRBJ2-1	TRBD2	.
CASRAASGSHEQYF	TGTGCCAGCAGGGCGGCTAGCGGGAGCCACGAGCAGTACTTC	TRBV7-6	TRBJ2-7	TRBD2	.